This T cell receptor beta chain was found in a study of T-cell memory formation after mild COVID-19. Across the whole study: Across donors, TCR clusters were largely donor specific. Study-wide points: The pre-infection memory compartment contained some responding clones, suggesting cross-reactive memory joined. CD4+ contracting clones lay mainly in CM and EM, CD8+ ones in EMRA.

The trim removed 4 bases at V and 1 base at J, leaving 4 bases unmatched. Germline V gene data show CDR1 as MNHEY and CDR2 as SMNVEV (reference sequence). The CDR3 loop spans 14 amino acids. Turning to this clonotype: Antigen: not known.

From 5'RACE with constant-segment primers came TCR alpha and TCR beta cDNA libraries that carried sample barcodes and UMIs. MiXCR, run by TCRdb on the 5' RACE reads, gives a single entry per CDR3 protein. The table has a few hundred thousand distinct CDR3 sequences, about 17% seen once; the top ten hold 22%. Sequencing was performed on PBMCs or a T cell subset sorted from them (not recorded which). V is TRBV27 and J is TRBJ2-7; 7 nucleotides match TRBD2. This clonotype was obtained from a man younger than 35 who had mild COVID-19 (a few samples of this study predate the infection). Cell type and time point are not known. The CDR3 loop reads CASSYGGGSYEQYF. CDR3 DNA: TGTGCCAGCAGTTATGGGGGGGGATCCTACGAGCAGTACTTC.